The TCR beta chain under discussion was sequenced for a study of cytomegalovirus exposure and HLA in healthy donors. PCR amplification relied on 60 Vbeta primers (plus 13 Jbeta primers). Repertoires were generated with immunoSEQ multiplex PCR, while TCRdb's copy carries only in-frame clones and drops some. The sample has over 150,000 clones; 75% to 85% are singletons. The CDR3 sequence is 16 residues long. CDR1 MGHRA and CDR2 YSYEKL come from the germline V gene. Trimming pared 5 bases from V and 0 bases from J, leaving 14 bases between. The clonotype comes from a man aged 50 to 59 in good health and CMV-seropositive. The chain employs TRBV4-1 and TRBJ1-3; D unclear. Material for sequencing was PBMCs. In DNA form, the CDR3 reads TGCGCCAGCAGCGTACGACATGACCTCTCTGGAAACACCATATATTTT. Translation: CASSVRHDLSGNTIYF.